This T cell receptor (beta chain) was found in a study of blood T cells in healthy people across ages. Study-wide results and limits: Those diversity estimates obtained from one million T cells were thought to be underestimates.

The V gene's germline CDR1 is GTSNPN and CDR2 SVGIG (reference sequence). J lost 4 bases, V lost 4 bases, and 8 bases had no gene match. The CDR3 spans 14 residues. The second PCR ran about 6 to 12 cycles with a sample-barcoded 5' primer and J-beta primers. TCRdb ran MiXCR on the 5' RACE reads and lists one entry per CDR3 protein. The sample yields approximately 810,000 distinct CDR3 sequences, around 30% seen once. This clonotype was counted a few times. What it recognizes is unknown. The origin of this receptor is a woman aged 80 or over in good health. The chain joins TRBV30 to TRBJ1-2; 8 bases agree with TRBD1. Input material: blood. CDR3 sequence (DNA): TGTGCCTGGACCATAGGACAGGGTCCCTATGGCTACACCTTC. Its translation is CAWTIGQGPYGYTF.